This T cell receptor (beta chain) is from a study of vaccination and CD4 T cells after COVID-19. Indicated treatment: approximately 9-day PBMC culture with coronavirus spike peptide pools or control peptides (ViraFEST assay). Points on this clonotype: No antigen is known for it.

The Oncomine TCR Beta short-read assay sequenced DNA from cultured CD4+ T cells. The template was genomic DNA from cultured CD4+ T cells. TCRdb recomputed calls from the PCR reads with MiXCR, one row per CDR3 protein. Of tens of thousands of distinct CDR3 sequences in the sample, 54% are singletons; the top ten hold 5.5% to 7%. The CDR3 has 16 residues. Germline CDR1 SGHVS, CDR2 FQNEAQ. V was clipped by 5 bases and J by 1 base, with 17 bases between them. The sequence derives from a human donor who had recovered from COVID-19. The chain couples TRBV7-8 to TRBJ2-5; weak D call: TRBD2 (6 bases). Sequences were obtained from CD4+ T cells from blood, cultured in vitro. This CDR3 reads CASSLVTSRTQETQYF. The CDR3 DNA reads TGTGCCAGCAGCCTGGTTACTAGCAGGACCCAAGAGACCCAGTACTTC.